The 26 T cell receptor beta chains listed next were all sequenced from one sample in a study of blood T cells in healthy people across ages. Together with a sample-barcoded 5' primer, a J-beta primer mix was included in a second PCR lasting about 7 to 12 cycles. A single record per CDR3 protein comes from TCRdb applying MiXCR to the 5' RACE reads. The table has just under 900,000 distinct CDR3 sequences, about 28% seen once. The sequenced sample was blood. The receptors stem from an elderly woman in good health.

This clonotype appeared many times. The chain combines TRBV30 with TRBJ2-3; TRBD2 matches 8 bases. Germline CDR1 and CDR2: GTSNPN and SVGIG (reference sequence). The V gene end was trimmed by 8 bases and the J gene end by 2 bases; junction bases not matched to a gene: 12. This CDR3 is 15 amino acids long. CDR3 DNA: TGTGCCCGAAACGGGGGGGGGAAGAACACAGATACGCAGTATTTT. Encoded protein: CARNGGGKNTDTQYF. Based on the CDR3 plus reference TRBV30 and TRBJ2-3, the full variable domain is SQTIHQWPATLVQPVGSPLSLECTVEGTSNPNLYWYRQAAGRGLQLLFYSVGIGQISSEVPQNLSASRPQDRQFILSSKKLLLSDSGFYLCARNGGGKNTDTQYFGPGTRLTVL.

The sample holds many counts of this clonotype. The V and J genes are TRBV7-2 and TRBJ2-1; 8 nucleotides agree with TRBD2. V was clipped by 4 bases and J by 5 bases; unmatched bases: 19. The CDR3 has 19 amino acids. CDR1 and CDR2 (germline): SGHTA, FQGNSA. CDR3 in amino acids: CASSSRGGGPRGGHNEQFF. CDR3 nucleotides: TGTGCCAGCAGCTCCCGTGGCGGGGGGCCCAGAGGGGGGCACAATGAGCAGTTCTTC.

The sample holds many counts of this clonotype. This rearrangement joins TRBV9 to TRBJ2-1, with a weak D call TRBD2 (6 bases). Trimming stripped 4 bases from V and 2 bases from J, with 16 bases between. This CDR3 contains 16 residues. CDR1 is SGDLS and CDR2 is YYNGEE in the germline V gene. CDR3 protein: CASSPRDSLTYNEQFF. CDR3 in DNA: TGTGCCAGCAGCCCTCGGGACTCCCTAACCTACAATGAGCAGTTCTTC.

The rearrangement joins TRBV7-2 to TRBJ2-5; D call uncertain. CDR1 SGHTA and CDR2 FQGNSA come from the germline V gene. Trimming stripped 1 base from V and 11 bases from J, with 14 bases between. The CDR3 is made up of 13 amino acids. CDR3 bases: TGTGCCAGCAGCTTAGAAGTCTGGCAGGTGCAGTACTTC. Amino acid sequence: CASSLEVWQVQYF.

V usage is TRBV4-1 and J usage is TRBJ1-4, with D perhaps matching TRBD1 (5 bases). The germline V gene encodes CDR1 MGHRA and CDR2 YSYEKL. CDR3 size: 13 residues. Trimming pared 11 bases from V and 8 bases from J, leaving 18 bases between. This CDR3 reads CAGARGIGEKLFF. The DNA for the CDR3 is TGCGCCGGAGCTAGGGGAATCGGAGAAAAACTGTTTTTT.

This clonotype was recorded at least ten times. The chain carries TRBV20-1 and TRBJ2-5, with D uncertain. Germline V gene data show CDR1 as DFQATT and CDR2 as SNEGSKA (reference sequence). V shed 0 bases and J shed 2 bases, with 10 bases lying between them. The CDR3 consists of 14 residues. The CDR3 DNA reads as TGCAGTGCTAGAGATTTAGGCAGTCAAGAGACCCAGTACTTC. As protein: CSARDLGSQETQYF.

In its sample, this clonotype was seen many times. This chain uses TRBV12-3 or TRBV12-4 with TRBJ2-7; TRBD2 aligns across 10 bases. V shed 6 bases, J shed 4 bases, and the junction held 9 bases outside the gene matches. This CDR3 region has 15 residues. The CDR3 DNA reads TGTGCCAGCAGCTGGCGAGCTAGCGGGGGTTACGAGCAGTACTTC. Its protein is CASSWRASGGYEQYF.

The genes are TRBV7-2 and TRBJ1-1; 8 bases are shared with TRBD1. From germline, CDR1 is SGHTA and CDR2 FQGNSA. V was pared by 2 bases and J by 3 bases, with 14 bases of the junction left unmatched. There are 18 residues in the CDR3. Written as DNA, the CDR3 is TGTGCCAGCAGCTTATCGGCAGGGGGCTTTAGGCGGGACACTGAAGCTTTCTTT. This codes for CASSLSAGGFRRDTEAFF. Drawing the rest from reference TRBV7-2 and TRBJ1-1, the complete variable domain is GAGVSQSPSNKVTEKGKDVELRCDPISGHTALYWYRQSLGQGLEFLIYFQGNSAPDKSGLPSDRFSAERTGGSVSTLTIQRTQQEDSAVYLCASSLSAGGFRRDTEAFFGQGTRLTVV.

This clonotype turned up a few times. A much larger clone is a single base away; this may be a read error. This chain links TRBV20-1 with TRBJ2-5; TRBD1 matches 9 bases. The CDR3 runs to 14 residues. The germline CDR1 and CDR2 sequences are DFQATT and SNEGSKA (reference sequence). DNA for the CDR3: TGCAGTGCAGCCGGGACAGGGTCCCAAGAGACCCGGTACTTC. Translating gives CSAAGTGSQETRYF.

At least ten counts were recorded for this clonotype. This chain's CDR3 is CASSIEAPGGEQFF. Written as DNA, the CDR3 is TGTGCCAGCAGTATCGAGGCCCCAGGAGGCGAGCAGTTCTTC. This rearrangement joins TRBV2 to TRBJ2-1, with D maybe TRBD2 (5 bases). This CDR3 comprises 14 residues. Germline lookup yields CDR1 SNHLY and CDR2 FYNNEI. Trimming shortened V by 5 bases and J by 10 bases, and 18 bases separated the two germline ends. Based on the CDR3 plus reference TRBV2 and TRBJ2-1, the full variable domain is EPEVTQTPSHQVTQMGQEVILRCVPISNHLYFYWYRQILGQKVEFLVSFYNNEISEKSEIFDDQFSVERPDGSNFTLKIRSTKLEDSAMYFCASSIEAPGGEQFFGPGTRLTVL.

This clonotype came up a few times. The rearrangement links TRBV28 to TRBJ2-7; D is possibly TRBD2 (5 bases). The V end lost 9 bases, the J end lost 3 bases, and 15 bases lay between the germline ends. Germline V CDR1 and CDR2: MDHEN, SYDVKM. This CDR3 has 13 residues. The CDR3 DNA reads as TGTGCCAGTTTACCTAGCATCGGCTACGAGCAGTACTTC. As protein: CASLPSIGYEQYF.

Only a few counts were recorded for this clonotype. This chain uses TRBV4-1 with TRBJ1-2; the D gene is possibly TRBD1 (6 bases). Germline assignment: CDR1 MGHRA and CDR2 YSYEKL. The CDR3 covers 16 residues. The V end was cut by 0 bases, the J end by 4 bases, with 15 bases between. The CDR3 DNA sequence: TGCGCCAGCAGCCAAGATCTGGACAGAAGTGCCTATGGCTACACCTTC. Translation gives CASSQDLDRSAYGYTF.

This clonotype was counted many times. The chain is built from TRBV5-1 and TRBJ2-7; 13 bases are a match to TRBD2. The CDR3 loop spans 14 amino acids. V lost 4 bases to trimming and J lost 8 bases; unmatched junction nucleotides: 6. CDR1 is SGHRS, CDR2 YFSETQ, per germline. This CDR3 reads CASSPGLAGDKQYF. The CDR3 DNA is TGCGCCAGCAGCCCCGGACTAGCGGGGGATAAGCAGTACTTC.

This sequence joins TRBV11-2 and TRBJ1-1; D remains unclear. This CDR3 region has 13 residues. Between the trimmed V and J ends, which lost 5 bases and 3 bases, there was a span of 10 bases. Germline V gene lookup returns CDR1 SGHAT and CDR2 FQNNGV. The CDR3, as DNA: TGTGCCAGCAGCCCTTTTGGGGACACTGAAGCTTTCTTT. Translation: CASSPFGDTEAFF.

This clonotype was seen only a few times. The genes are TRBV30 and TRBJ1-4; perhaps TRBD1 as D (5 bases). CDR3 length: 16 residues. Trimming took off 0 bases at V and 0 bases at J, with 11 bases between the two ends. Germline V gives CDR1 GTSNPN, CDR2 SVGIG (reference sequence). The CDR3 DNA reads TGTGCCTGGAGTGTCCTTGGGGGTGCAACTAATGAAAAACTGTTTTTT. Protein sequence: CAWSVLGGATNEKLFF.

This clonotype has only a few counts. It may be a read error: a sequence one base away is much more abundant. The V call is TRBV12-3 or TRBV12-4, the J call TRBJ2-1, with D unresolved. The CDR3 has 15 amino acids. V shed 5 bases and J shed 11 bases, with 22 bases lying between them. In DNA form, the CDR3 reads TGTGCCAGCAGTCATACCGGGCCACGGGTAGTTCAGCAGTTCTTC. Translated: CASSHTGPRVVQQFF.

This clonotype showed up many times. This rearrangement joins TRBV6-1 to TRBJ1-6, with a tentative D call TRBD1 (6 bases). V was cut by 5 bases and J by 6 bases, with 11 bases left in between. The V gene's germline CDR1 is MNHNS and CDR2 SASEGT. The CDR3 is 14 amino acids. The CDR3 protein is CASSKDSLNSPLHF. The CDR3 coding sequence is TGTGCCAGCAGTAAGGACAGCCTTAATTCACCCCTCCACTTT.

The table lists this clonotype with a few counts. The chain links TRBV6-1 to TRBJ1-5; 7 bases map to TRBD1. The CDR3 spans 13 residues. Germline V CDR1 and CDR2: MNHNS, SASEGT. Germline trimming cut 9 bases from V and 0 bases from J; bases unmatched to any gene: 2. The DNA for the CDR3 is TGTGCCAGTGGGACAGTTAGCAATCAGCCCCAGCATTTT. The encoded protein is CASGTVSNQPQHF.

As concerns this clonotype: At one end, the junction sequence differs from germline, possibly due to a read error. The V and J genes are TRBV29-1 and TRBJ2-1; D is perhaps TRBD2 (6 bases). This CDR3 region has 14 residues. Germline lookup yields CDR1 SQVTM and CDR2 ANQGSEA. In DNA, the CDR3 is TGCAGCGTGGAAGGTGGAGGGCTCTACAATGAGCAGTTCTTC. Its translation is CSVEGGGLYNEQFF.

This clonotype has a handful of counts. The genes are TRBV3-1 and TRBJ1-5; possibly TRBD1 for D (5 bases). Germline V gives CDR1 LGHDT, CDR2 YNNKEL (reference sequence). The CDR3 is 15 amino acids. Trimming removed 4 bases from V and 3 bases from J, with 13 bases in between. The CDR3 bases are TGTGCCAGCAGCCCCCGCGGAGGACACAATCAGCCCCAGCATTTT. Its translation: CASSPRGGHNQPQHF.

The chain joins TRBV20-1 to TRBJ1-5; D call uncertain. The CDR3 is 13 amino acids. The V gene lost 3 bases and the J gene lost 0 bases, with 6 bases spanning the gap. Germline assignment: CDR1 DFQATT and CDR2 SNEGSKA (reference sequence). The CDR3 sequence: CSASPYSNQPQHF. The CDR3 DNA is TGCAGTGCTAGTCCTTATAGCAATCAGCCCCAGCATTTT.

Note on this clonotype: One end of the junction varies from germline; a read error may be responsible. The gene calls are TRBV12-3 or TRBV12-4 and TRBJ1-5; 8 bases fit TRBD1. The CDR3 spans 15 residues. The CDR3 loop is CVSSLTGVSNQPQHF. The DNA of the CDR3 is TGTGTCAGCAGTTTGACAGGGGTTAGCAATCAGCCCCAGCATTTT.

This clonotype showed up just a few times. The rearrangement links TRBV5-5 to TRBJ1-5; TRBD1 might be the D (5 bases). This CDR3 has 14 amino acids. CDR1 is SGHKS, CDR2 YYEKEE, per germline (reference sequence). The germline V and J ends were trimmed by 3 bases and 6 bases, with 13 bases remaining between them. The CDR3, as DNA: TGTGCCAGCAGCTCGCAGGGTTACGGTCAGCCCCAGCATTTT. Its protein is CASSSQGYGQPQHF.

A note on this clonotype: A much larger clone is a single base away; this may be a read error. For the CDR3, the DNA is TGTGCCAGCAGCCAAGGCTCCGGGAACTATAGCTACACCTTC. This encodes CASSQGSGNYSYTF. The chain employs TRBV3-1 and TRBJ1-2, with no clear D. This CDR3 has 14 amino acids. Germline CDR1 LGHDT, CDR2 YNNKEL (reference sequence).

This clonotype was seen ten or more times. The chain combines TRBV20-1 with TRBJ1-6, with TRBD1 as a possible D gene (5 bases). This CDR3 comprises 14 residues. The germline CDR1 and CDR2 sequences are DFQATT and SNEGSKA (reference sequence). V was trimmed by 4 bases and J by 8 bases, leaving 15 bases between them. CDR3 nucleotide sequence: TGCAGTGCTATTAGACCTGGGGCGGATTCACCCCTCCACTTT. Amino acid sequence: CSAIRPGADSPLHF.

A remark on this clonotype: Just one base apart from a much larger clone, this may be a read error. The chain employs TRBV20-1 and TRBJ2-3, with D unclear. This CDR3 contains 13 residues. Germline V CDR1 and CDR2: DFQATT, SNEGSKA (reference sequence). With 0 bases removed from V and 5 bases from J, the gap between germline ends came to 9 bases. The chain's CDR3 is CSARDRWGDTQYF. The CDR3 nucleotides read TGCAGTGCTAGAGATCGTTGGGGAGATACGCAGTATTTT.